Each of the 14 T cell receptor beta chains below was sequenced from the same sample in a study of cytomegalovirus exposure and HLA in healthy donors. The data were produced by immunoSEQ multiplex PCR, yet TCRdb's version contains in-frame clones alone and is incomplete. The table has roughly 86,000 clones, approximately 95% seen once. Specimen: PBMCs. All receptors derive from a man aged 18 to 30 in good health and CMV-seropositive.

V gene TRBV2 combines with J gene TRBJ2-1; the D gene is possibly TRBD2 (5 bases). The CDR3 spans 17 residues. V gave up 6 bases and J gave up 2 bases, with 20 bases separating them. CDR1 and CDR2 (germline): SNHLY, FYNNEI. The CDR3 reads CASSSGDLGSPYNEQFF. Written as DNA, the CDR3 is TGTGCCAGCAGCTCCGGGGATCTAGGGTCGCCCTACAATGAGCAGTTCTTC.

This sequence joins TRBV27 and TRBJ2-1, with no clear D. The V gene lost 2 bases and the J gene lost 9 bases, with 8 bases spanning the gap. Germline assignment: CDR1 MNHEY and CDR2 SMNVEV (reference sequence). This CDR3 is 12 amino acids long. The chain's CDR3 is CASSLNGFEQFF. As DNA, the CDR3 is TGTGCCAGCAGTTTAAACGGGTTTGAGCAGTTCTTC.

This CDR3 reads CASSLSVRSAGNTIYF. DNA for the CDR3: TGTGCCAGCAGCTTAAGCGTCCGGTCGGCTGGAAACACCATATATTTT. V is TRBV11-2 and J is TRBJ1-3; D is unresolved. The CDR3 runs 16 residues. V shed 2 bases and J shed 2 bases, with 13 bases lying between them. From germline, CDR1 is SGHAT and CDR2 FQNNGV.

In this sample, this clone turned up once. The genes are TRBV6-4 and TRBJ2-1; 12 bases agree with TRBD1. The CDR3 length is 16 residues. V shed 6 bases, J shed 7 bases, and the junction held 10 bases outside the gene matches. Germline V gene sequence: CDR1 MRHNA, CDR2 SNTAGT. In nucleotides, the CDR3 is TGTGCCAGCAGCGAGCAAGCGGGACAGGGGGCAAATGAGCAGTTCTTC. This codes for CASSEQAGQGANEQFF.

The chain has TRBV12-5 and TRBJ2-1; D unresolved. Germline values: CDR1 LGHNT, CDR2 FRNRAP. Trimming removed 1 base from V and 7 bases from J, with 5 bases in between. This CDR3 comprises 12 residues. The DNA for the CDR3 is TGTGCTAGTGGTTTGGGCGTGAATGAGCAGTTCTTC. Amino acid sequence: CASGLGVNEQFF.

The chain joins TRBV6-1 to TRBJ2-1, with 11 bases fitting TRBD2. The CDR3 sequence is 19 residues long. The V and J ends lost 2 bases and 0 bases, in that order; junction bases with no gene match: 9. Germline CDR1 and CDR2: MNHNS and SASEGT. The CDR3 bases are TGTGCCAGCAGTGAAAATGGACTAGCGGGTGCGAGCTCCTACAATGAGCAGTTCTTC. Translated: CASSENGLAGASSYNEQFF.

The V gene is TRBV15, the J gene TRBJ1-2, with D possibly being TRBD1 (5 bases). The CDR3 has 14 amino acids. From germline, CDR1 is LNHNV and CDR2 YYDKDF (reference sequence). Deletions cut 1 base from V and 2 bases from J, with 8 bases between. CDR3 nucleotides: TGTGCCACCAGCAGAGTCGGGGGGAACTATGGCTACACCTTC. It encodes CATSRVGGNYGYTF.

The CDR3 region has the DNA TGTGCCAGTACCCGCGGGCGAACCTCCAATCAGCCCCAGCATTTT. This translates into CASTRGRTSNQPQHF. The rearrangement joins TRBV19 to TRBJ1-5; D ambiguous. This CDR3 has 15 residues. In germline, CDR1 is LNHDA, CDR2 SQIVND (reference sequence). Trimming shortened V by 7 bases and J by 3 bases, and 16 bases separated the two germline ends.

The chain couples TRBV5-1 to TRBJ1-1, with a tentative D call TRBD1 (6 bases). Germline CDR1 and CDR2: SGHRS and YFSETQ. This CDR3 contains 14 residues. V was pared by 2 bases and J by 0 bases, with 8 bases between. Here the CDR3 reads CASSFGDMNTEAFF. The CDR3 DNA follows: TGCGCCAGCAGCTTTGGGGACATGAACACTGAAGCTTTCTTT.

This sequence joins TRBV7-6 and TRBJ1-5, with a tentative D call TRBD1 (6 bases). Germline assignment: CDR1 SGHVS and CDR2 FNYEAQ. The CDR3 length is 15 residues. Trimming took 1 base from V and 2 from J, leaving 9 bases between them. The CDR3 sequence is CASSLVAGGNQPQHF. The CDR3 DNA follows: TGTGCCAGCAGCTTAGTGGCAGGGGGCAATCAGCCCCAGCATTTT.

The chain carries TRBV30 and TRBJ1-1; D gene uncertain. CDR1 and CDR2 (germline): GTSNPN, SVGIG (reference sequence). The CDR3 is 13 amino acids. V gave up 0 bases and J gave up 1 base, with 6 bases separating them. The CDR3 spells CAWSVPGNTEAFF. The CDR3 DNA reads as TGTGCCTGGAGTGTCCCAGGGAACACTGAAGCTTTCTTT.

The chain uses TRBV9 and TRBJ1-2; D is possibly TRBD1 (6 bases). This CDR3 region has 14 residues. Trimming took 3 bases from V and 8 from J, leaving 17 bases between them. Germline V CDR1 and CDR2: SGDLS, YYNGEE. The CDR3: CASSDSEQQGGYTF. CDR3 bases: TGTGCCAGCAGCGATTCGGAGCAGCAGGGGGGCTACACCTTC.

The V and J genes are TRBV13 and TRBJ2-7, with a tentative D call TRBD2 (5 bases). Germline V CDR1 and CDR2: PRHDT, FYEKMQ (reference sequence). Between the trimmed V and J ends, which lost 2 bases and 5 bases, there was a span of 13 bases. CDR3 length equals 14 residues. The CDR3 bases are TGTGCCAGCAGCTTACGACCGCCGGGGAACGAGCAGTACTTC. It encodes CASSLRPPGNEQYF.

The chain couples TRBV10-3 to TRBJ2-7, with D tentatively TRBD2 (5 bases). Per germline, CDR1 ENHRY and CDR2 SYGVKD. The CDR3 covers 13 residues. V was shortened by 8 bases and J by 3 bases, with 14 bases between the two germline ends. The CDR3 DNA is TGTGCCATCGCCCGGACTCCTCTCTACGAGCAGTACTTC. Translating it yields CAIARTPLYEQYF.